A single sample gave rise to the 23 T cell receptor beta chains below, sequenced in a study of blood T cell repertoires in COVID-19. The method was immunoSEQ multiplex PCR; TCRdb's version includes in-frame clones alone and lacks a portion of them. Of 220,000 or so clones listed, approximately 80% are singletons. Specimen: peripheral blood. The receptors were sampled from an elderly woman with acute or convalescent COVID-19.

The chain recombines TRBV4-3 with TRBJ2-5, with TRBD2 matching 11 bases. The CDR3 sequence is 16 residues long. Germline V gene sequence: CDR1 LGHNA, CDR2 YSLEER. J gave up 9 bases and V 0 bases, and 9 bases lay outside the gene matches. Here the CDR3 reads CASSQDLAGGLGAQYF. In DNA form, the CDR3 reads TGCGCCAGCAGCCAAGATCTAGCGGGGGGATTAGGGGCCCAGTACTTC.

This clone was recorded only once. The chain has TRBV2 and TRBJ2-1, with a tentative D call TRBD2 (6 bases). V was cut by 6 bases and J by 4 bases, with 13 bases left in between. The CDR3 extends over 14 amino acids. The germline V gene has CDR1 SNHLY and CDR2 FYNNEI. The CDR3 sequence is CASSPGLAYNEQFF. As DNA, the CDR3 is TGTGCCAGCAGCCCGGGACTGGCATACAATGAGCAGTTCTTC. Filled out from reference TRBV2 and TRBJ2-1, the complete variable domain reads EPEVTQTPSHQVTQMGQEVILRCVPISNHLYFYWYRQILGQKVEFLVSFYNNEISEKSEIFDDQFSVERPDGSNFTLKIRSTKLEDSAMYFCASSPGLAYNEQFFGPGTRLTVL.

In nucleotides, the CDR3 is TGTGCCAGCAGCCAAGATACGTGGACAGGGAGCACCACCGAAGCTTTCTTT. Protein: CASSQDTWTGSTTEAFF. The rearrangement joins TRBV3-1 (or the pseudogene TRBV3-2) to TRBJ1-1, with 8 bases lining up with TRBD1. V was clipped by 0 bases and J by 8 bases; unmatched bases: 14. Germline V CDR1 and CDR2: LGHDT, YNNKEL (reference sequence). This CDR3 region has 17 residues.

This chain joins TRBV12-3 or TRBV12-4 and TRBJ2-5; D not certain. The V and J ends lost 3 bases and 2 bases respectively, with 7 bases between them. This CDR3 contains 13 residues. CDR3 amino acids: CASSFGRQETQYF. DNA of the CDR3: TGTGCCAGCAGTTTTGGTCGGCAAGAGACCCAGTACTTC.

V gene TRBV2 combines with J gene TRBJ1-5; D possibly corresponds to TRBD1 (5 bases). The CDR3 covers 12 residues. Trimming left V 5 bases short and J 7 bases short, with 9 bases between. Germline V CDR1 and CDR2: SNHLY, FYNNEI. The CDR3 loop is CASSTGDQPQHF. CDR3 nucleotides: TGTGCCAGCAGTACAGGCGACCAGCCCCAGCATTTT.

CDR3 residues: CASGGATSGKETQYF. The CDR3 DNA reads as TGTGCCAGCGGGGGTGCGACTAGCGGGAAGGAGACCCAGTACTTC. The J gene is TRBJ2-5, the V gene TRBV3-1 (or the pseudogene TRBV3-2), with 11 bases matching TRBD2. This CDR3 spans 15 amino acids. Germline V gives CDR1 LGHDT, CDR2 YNNKEL (reference sequence). Trimming cost V 8 bases and J 5 bases; bases outside gene matches: 10.

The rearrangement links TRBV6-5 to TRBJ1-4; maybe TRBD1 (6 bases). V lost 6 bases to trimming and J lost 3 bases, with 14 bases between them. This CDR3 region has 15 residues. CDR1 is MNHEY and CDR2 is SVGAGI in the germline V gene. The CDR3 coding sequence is TGTGCCAGCAGCCAGGGGTCCCGCGCTAATGAAAAACTGTTTTTT. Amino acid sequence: CASSQGSRANEKLFF.

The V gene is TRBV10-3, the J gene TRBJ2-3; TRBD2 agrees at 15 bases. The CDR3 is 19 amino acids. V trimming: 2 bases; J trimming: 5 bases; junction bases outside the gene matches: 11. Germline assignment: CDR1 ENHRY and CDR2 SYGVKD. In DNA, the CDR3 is TGTGCCATCAGTGAGGAAATCGGACTAGCGGGAGGGCCTAGAGATACGCAGTATTTT. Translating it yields CAISEEIGLAGGPRDTQYF.

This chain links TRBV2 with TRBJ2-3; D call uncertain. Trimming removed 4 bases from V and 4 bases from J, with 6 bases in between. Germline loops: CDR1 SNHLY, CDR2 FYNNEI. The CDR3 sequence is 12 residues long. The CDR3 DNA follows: TGTGCCAGCAGTGCACTCCCAGATACGCAGTATTTT. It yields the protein CASSALPDTQYF.

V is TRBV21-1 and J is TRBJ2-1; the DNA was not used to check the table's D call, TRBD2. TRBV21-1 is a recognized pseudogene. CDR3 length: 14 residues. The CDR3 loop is CASSRPGVVNEQFF. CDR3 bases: TGTGCCAGCAGCAGGCCCGGGGTTGTCAATGAGCAGTTCTTC.

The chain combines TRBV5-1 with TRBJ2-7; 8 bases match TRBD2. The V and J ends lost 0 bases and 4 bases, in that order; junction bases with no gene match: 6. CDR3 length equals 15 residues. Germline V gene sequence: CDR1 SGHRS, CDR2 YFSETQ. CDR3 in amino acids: CASSLAPGRGYEQYF. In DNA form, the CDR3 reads TGCGCCAGCAGCTTGGCCCCCGGGAGGGGGTACGAGCAGTACTTC.

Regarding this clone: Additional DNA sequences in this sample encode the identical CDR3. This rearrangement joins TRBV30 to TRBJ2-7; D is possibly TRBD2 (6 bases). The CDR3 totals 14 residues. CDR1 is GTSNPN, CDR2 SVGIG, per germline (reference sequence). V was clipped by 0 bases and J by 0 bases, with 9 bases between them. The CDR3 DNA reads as TGTGCCTGGAGTGTATTAGCGGACTCCTACGAGCAGTACTTC. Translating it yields CAWSVLADSYEQYF.

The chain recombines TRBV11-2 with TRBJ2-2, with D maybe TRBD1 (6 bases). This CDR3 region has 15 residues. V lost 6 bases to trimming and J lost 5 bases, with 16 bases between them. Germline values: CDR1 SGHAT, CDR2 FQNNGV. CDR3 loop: CASRLPGTSTGELFF. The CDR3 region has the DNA TGTGCCAGCAGATTACCCGGGACATCTACCGGGGAGCTGTTTTTT.

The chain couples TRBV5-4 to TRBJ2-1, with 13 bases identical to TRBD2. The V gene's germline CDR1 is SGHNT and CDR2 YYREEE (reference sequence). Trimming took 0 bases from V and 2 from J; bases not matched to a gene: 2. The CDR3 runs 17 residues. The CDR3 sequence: CASSLELAGGAYNEQFF. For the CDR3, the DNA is TGTGCCAGCAGCTTGGAACTAGCGGGAGGGGCCTACAATGAGCAGTTCTTC. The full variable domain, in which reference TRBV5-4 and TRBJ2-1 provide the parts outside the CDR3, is ETGVTQSPTHLIKTRGQQVTLRCSSQSGHNTVSWYQQALGQGPQFIFQYYREEENGRGNFPPRFSGLQFPNYSSELNVNALELDDSALYLCASSLELAGGAYNEQFFGPGTRLTVL.

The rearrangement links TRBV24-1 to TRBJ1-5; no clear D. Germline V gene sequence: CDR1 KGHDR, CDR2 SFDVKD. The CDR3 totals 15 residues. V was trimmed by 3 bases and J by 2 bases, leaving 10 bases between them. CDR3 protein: CATSDAAPGNQPQHF. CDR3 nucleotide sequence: TGTGCCACCAGTGATGCGGCACCGGGCAATCAGCCCCAGCATTTT.

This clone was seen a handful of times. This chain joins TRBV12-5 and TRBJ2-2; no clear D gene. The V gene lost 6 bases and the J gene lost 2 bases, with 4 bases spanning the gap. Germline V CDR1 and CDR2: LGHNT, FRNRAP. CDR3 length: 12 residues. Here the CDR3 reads CASGPNTGELFF. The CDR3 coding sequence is TGTGCTAGTGGCCCTAACACCGGGGAGCTGTTTTTT.

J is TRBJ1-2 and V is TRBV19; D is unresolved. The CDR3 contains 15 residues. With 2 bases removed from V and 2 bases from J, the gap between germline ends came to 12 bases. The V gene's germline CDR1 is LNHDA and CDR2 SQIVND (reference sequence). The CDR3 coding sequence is TGTGCCAGTAGTATATCGTCCGGGGAGAACTATGGCTACACCTTC. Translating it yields CASSISSGENYGYTF. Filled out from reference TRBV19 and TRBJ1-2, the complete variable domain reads DGGITQSPKYLFRKEGQNVTLSCEQNLNHDAMYWYRQDPGQGLRLIYYSQIVNDFQKGDIAEGYSVSREKKESFPLTVTSAQKNPTAFYLCASSISSGENYGYTFGSGTRLTVV.

The CDR3 coding sequence is TGTGCCAGCAGCTTGCGGGAACCCTACGAGCAGTACTTC. Translating gives CASSLREPYEQYF. V is TRBV7-2 and J is TRBJ2-7; D is possibly TRBD2 (6 bases). The CDR3 loop spans 13 amino acids. Germline CDR1 reads SGHTA; CDR2 reads FQGNSA. V was trimmed by 3 bases and J by 2 bases, leaving 8 bases between them.

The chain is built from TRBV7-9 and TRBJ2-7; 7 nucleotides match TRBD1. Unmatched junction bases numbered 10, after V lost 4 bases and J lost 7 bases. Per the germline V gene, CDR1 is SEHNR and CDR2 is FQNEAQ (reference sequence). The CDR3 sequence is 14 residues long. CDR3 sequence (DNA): TGTGCCAGCAGCTCCTCGACAGGGATCTCTGAGCAGTACTTC. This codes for CASSSSTGISEQYF.

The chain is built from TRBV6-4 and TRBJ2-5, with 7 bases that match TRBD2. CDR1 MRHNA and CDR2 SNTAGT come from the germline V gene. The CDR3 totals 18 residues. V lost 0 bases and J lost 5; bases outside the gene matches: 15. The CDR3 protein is CASSDSRDSSGIGETQYF. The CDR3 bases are TGTGCCAGCAGTGACTCAAGGGATTCTAGCGGCATTGGGGAGACCCAGTACTTC.

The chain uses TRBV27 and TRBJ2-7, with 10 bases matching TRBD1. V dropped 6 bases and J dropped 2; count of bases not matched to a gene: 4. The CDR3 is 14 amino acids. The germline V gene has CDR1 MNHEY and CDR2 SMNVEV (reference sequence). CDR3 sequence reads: CASSHDRGPYEQYF. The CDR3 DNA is TGTGCCAGCAGCCACGACAGGGGGCCCTACGAGCAGTACTTC.

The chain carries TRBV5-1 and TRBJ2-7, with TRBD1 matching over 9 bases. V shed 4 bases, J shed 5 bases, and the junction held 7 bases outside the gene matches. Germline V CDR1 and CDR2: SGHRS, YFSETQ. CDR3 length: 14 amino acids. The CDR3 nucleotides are TGCGCCAGCAGCCCCGGACAGGGGAGGAACGAGCAGTACTTC. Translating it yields CASSPGQGRNEQYF.

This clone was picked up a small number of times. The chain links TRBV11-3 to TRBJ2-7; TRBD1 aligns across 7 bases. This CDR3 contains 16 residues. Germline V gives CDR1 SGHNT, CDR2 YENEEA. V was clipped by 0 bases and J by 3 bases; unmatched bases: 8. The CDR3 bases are TGTGCCAGCAGCTTAGATTGGGGACAGTATCTCTACGAGCAGTACTTC. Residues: CASSLDWGQYLYEQYF.